Listed below are T cell receptor beta chains from one sample, sequenced in a study of T cell repertoires in cytomegalovirus infection. No antigen has been identified for these receptors. MiXCR was run by TCRdb on the reads, yielding one entry per CDR3 protein. The sample lists almost 90,000 distinct CDR3 sequences, about 29% occurring once. The specimen was CD8+ T cells from cultured PBMCs, collected from culture after CMV antigen stimulation. The receptors were sampled from a human donor in good health (CMV status not recorded). Some clones in this sample may be carry-over from other donors' samples. Each CDR3 is given with its conserved first and last residue. The D gene is left open where the match is weak. Size values are once, few and many counts, or a class for expanded clones, and some rows have none.

j_call: TRBJ1-1
clone_size: many
d_call: NA
v_call: TRBV28
cdr3_aa: CASSLIRLNTEAFF

j_call: TRBJ2-5
clone_size: NA
d_call: TRBD2
v_call: TRBV7-8
cdr3_aa: CASSLEGLAAQETQYF

j_call: TRBJ2-5
clone_size: many
d_call: NA
v_call: TRBV5-1
cdr3_aa: CASSLVGPRYQETQYF

j_call: TRBJ1-1
clone_size: NA
d_call: NA
v_call: TRBV10-3
cdr3_aa: CAITAGRNTEAFF

j_call: TRBJ2-7
clone_size: NA
d_call: NA
v_call: TRBV3-1
cdr3_aa: CASSQEWAGNYEQYF

j_call: TRBJ1-1
clone_size: many
d_call: NA
v_call: TRBV7-6
cdr3_aa: CASSLGDDREAFF

j_call: TRBJ2-1
clone_size: NA
d_call: TRBD1
v_call: TRBV24-1
cdr3_aa: CATSVPGQGRYNEQFF

j_call: TRBJ2-1
clone_size: NA
d_call: TRBD2
v_call: TRBV7-6
cdr3_aa: CASSFGRAPYNEQFF

j_call: TRBJ1-1
clone_size: NA
d_call: NA
v_call: TRBV19
cdr3_aa: CASSIGDGYEAFF

j_call: TRBJ2-7
clone_size: NA
d_call: NA
v_call: TRBV29-1
cdr3_aa: CSVEFPDGPAGPYEQYF

j_call: TRBJ2-3
clone_size: NA
d_call: NA
v_call: TRBV4-3
cdr3_aa: CASSQGGTQYF

j_call: TRBJ2-7
clone_size: NA
d_call: NA
v_call: TRBV28
cdr3_aa: CASSPPGHTYEQYF

j_call: TRBJ2-1
clone_size: NA
d_call: TRBD2
v_call: TRBV7-9
cdr3_aa: CASSAFHAGGPLNEQFF

j_call: TRBJ2-7
clone_size: few
d_call: NA
v_call: TRBV11-2
cdr3_aa: CASRDDRYLYEQYF

j_call: TRBJ2-7
clone_size: many
d_call: TRBD2
v_call: TRBV6-2/TRBV6-3
cdr3_aa: CASSYSMGLAAAYEQYF

j_call: TRBJ1-5
clone_size: NA
d_call: NA
v_call: TRBV2
cdr3_aa: CASSESLFQPQHF

j_call: TRBJ2-1
clone_size: many
d_call: NA
v_call: TRBV7-9
cdr3_aa: CASRPREVAYNEQFF

j_call: TRBJ2-7
clone_size: few
d_call: NA
v_call: TRBV20-1
cdr3_aa: CSAGDGAAYEQYF

j_call: TRBJ1-1
clone_size: many
d_call: NA
v_call: TRBV7-2
cdr3_aa: CASSPKQQLNTEAFF

j_call: TRBJ2-1
clone_size: NA
d_call: NA
v_call: TRBV9
cdr3_aa: CASSVVPGSSYNEQFF

j_call: TRBJ1-2
clone_size: NA
d_call: NA
v_call: TRBV9
cdr3_aa: CASGGGYTF

j_call: TRBJ1-1
clone_size: few
d_call: TRBD1
v_call: TRBV29-1
cdr3_aa: CSVWTGRNTEAFF

j_call: TRBJ2-6
clone_size: NA
d_call: NA
v_call: TRBV11-2
cdr3_aa: CASSPGDSGANVLTF

j_call: TRBJ1-6
clone_size: NA
d_call: TRBD1
v_call: TRBV28
cdr3_aa: CASSFSRTGVSNSPLHF

j_call: TRBJ1-6
clone_size: NA
d_call: NA
v_call: TRBV4-1
cdr3_aa: CASSQDLVGSPLHF

j_call: TRBJ2-1
clone_size: once
d_call: NA
v_call: TRBV2
cdr3_aa: CASSEFWEGQFF

j_call: TRBJ1-6
clone_size: few
d_call: TRBD1
v_call: TRBV4-1
cdr3_aa: CASSQADRGNSPLHF

j_call: TRBJ1-4
clone_size: many
d_call: NA
v_call: TRBV20-1
cdr3_aa: CSARDRGGHSTTNEKLFF

j_call: TRBJ2-1
clone_size: few
d_call: TRBD2
v_call: TRBV6-1
cdr3_aa: CASSTLGIAGGDEQFF

j_call: TRBJ2-7
clone_size: NA
d_call: NA
v_call: TRBV6-1
cdr3_aa: CASSEVAGVYEQYF

j_call: TRBJ2-1
clone_size: NA
d_call: NA
v_call: TRBV12-3/TRBV12-4
cdr3_aa: CASTPSVLWEQCF

j_call: TRBJ2-3
clone_size: NA
d_call: NA
v_call: TRBV29-1
cdr3_aa: CSVLGAITDTQYF

j_call: TRBJ2-1
clone_size: few
d_call: NA
v_call: TRBV7-6
cdr3_aa: CASSLNILQGRWWNEQFF

j_call: TRBJ2-1
clone_size: many
d_call: NA
v_call: TRBV7-3
cdr3_aa: CASSPPGLPYNEQFF

j_call: TRBJ1-1
clone_size: NA
d_call: NA
v_call: TRBV18
cdr3_aa: CASSPPVQTEAFF

j_call: TRBJ2-3
clone_size: NA
d_call: NA
v_call: TRBV20-1
cdr3_aa: CSARDNADLGGTDTQYF

j_call: TRBJ2-1
clone_size: few
d_call: NA
v_call: TRBV15
cdr3_aa: CATSRTSYNEQFF

j_call: TRBJ2-5
clone_size: few
d_call: TRBD2
v_call: TRBV9
cdr3_aa: CASSAGLALQETQYF

j_call: TRBJ1-1
clone_size: many
d_call: NA
v_call: TRBV9
cdr3_aa: CASSPISGNTEAFF

j_call: TRBJ1-1
clone_size: few
d_call: NA
v_call: TRBV6-5
cdr3_aa: CASSYSPSLRTEAFF

j_call: TRBJ2-7
clone_size: few
d_call: TRBD2
v_call: TRBV2
cdr3_aa: CASSEGRGLAGYEQYF

j_call: TRBJ1-2
clone_size: many
d_call: NA
v_call: TRBV28
cdr3_aa: CASSGGAYGYTF

j_call: TRBJ1-5
clone_size: NA
d_call: NA
v_call: TRBV12-3/TRBV12-4
cdr3_aa: CASSLAAQSPQHF

j_call: TRBJ1-3
clone_size: few
d_call: NA
v_call: TRBV7-9
cdr3_aa: CASSPQGTSGNTIYF

j_call: TRBJ1-1
clone_size: few
d_call: NA
v_call: TRBV6-1
cdr3_aa: CASSPRQNYEAFF

j_call: TRBJ2-5
clone_size: NA
d_call: TRBD1
v_call: TRBV5-4
cdr3_aa: CASSWGQGGSETQYF

j_call: TRBJ2-5
clone_size: few
d_call: NA
v_call: TRBV28
cdr3_aa: CASSSMETQYF

j_call: TRBJ2-2
clone_size: few
d_call: TRBD1
v_call: TRBV7-2
cdr3_aa: CASSSGQGFTGELFF